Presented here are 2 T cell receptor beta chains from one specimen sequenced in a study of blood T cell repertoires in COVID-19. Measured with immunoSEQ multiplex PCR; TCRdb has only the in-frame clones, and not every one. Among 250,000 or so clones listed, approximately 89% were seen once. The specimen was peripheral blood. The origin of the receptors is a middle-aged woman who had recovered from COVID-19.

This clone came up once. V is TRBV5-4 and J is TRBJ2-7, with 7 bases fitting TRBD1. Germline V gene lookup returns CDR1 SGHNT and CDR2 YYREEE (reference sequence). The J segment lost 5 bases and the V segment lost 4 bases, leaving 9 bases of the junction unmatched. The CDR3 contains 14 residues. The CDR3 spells CASSPNDRVHEQYF. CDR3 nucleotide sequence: TGTGCCAGCAGCCCAAACGACAGGGTCCACGAGCAGTACTTC.

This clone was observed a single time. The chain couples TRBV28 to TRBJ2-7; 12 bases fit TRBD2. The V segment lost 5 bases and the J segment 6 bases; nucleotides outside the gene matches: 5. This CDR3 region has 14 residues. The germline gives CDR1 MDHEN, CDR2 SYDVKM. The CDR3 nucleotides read TGTGCCAGCAGTACGCTAGCGGGGGGGCGCGAGCAGTACTTC. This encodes CASSTLAGGREQYF.